The clone carrying this TCR beta chain was picked up a small number of times. TCRdb's copy holds only in-frame clones and misses some; the assay was immunoSEQ multiplex PCR. This sample yields under 250,000 clones, of which around four fifths are seen a single time; 5% to 8% belongs to the top ten. The data derive from a study of blood T cell repertoires in COVID-19. The CDR3 consists of 12 residues. Germline CDR1 reads MGHDK; CDR2 reads SYGVNS. The V and J ends lost 0 bases and 14 bases respectively, with 12 bases between them. The J gene is TRBJ2-3, the V gene TRBV25-1; D might be TRBD1 (6 bases). This sequence was found in a woman aged 55-70 years with active or convalescent COVID-19. The sequenced material came from peripheral blood. CDR3 in amino acids: CASSEYRGSWYF. The CDR3 DNA follows: TGTGCCAGCAGTGAATACAGGGGAAGTTGGTATTTT.